A single T cell receptor (beta chain) is shown here with its context. The RNA, roughly 0.45 to 1 ug, was put through reverse transcription using random hexamers. MiXCR was run by TCRdb on the immunoSEQ multiplex PCR reads, yielding one entry per CDR3 protein. The top ten hold more than 0.15% of the sample, which has 330,000 or so distinct CDR3 sequences, about 89% seen once. The sample is drawn from a study of CD8 T cells in Susac syndrome. Germline values: CDR1 SGHNT, CDR2 YYREEE (reference sequence). The CDR3 has 17 residues. With V trimmed by 0 bases and J by 3 bases, 9 bases remained unmatched. This sequence was found in a human donor with multiple sclerosis. Sequencing was carried out using CD8+ T cells from PBMCs. J is TRBJ2-7 and V is TRBV5-4; 10 bases fit TRBD1. The CDR3 sequence: CASSLDTGQGSDYEQYF. CDR3 bases: TGTGCCAGCAGCTTGGATACGGGACAGGGGAGCGACTACGAGCAGTACTTC.